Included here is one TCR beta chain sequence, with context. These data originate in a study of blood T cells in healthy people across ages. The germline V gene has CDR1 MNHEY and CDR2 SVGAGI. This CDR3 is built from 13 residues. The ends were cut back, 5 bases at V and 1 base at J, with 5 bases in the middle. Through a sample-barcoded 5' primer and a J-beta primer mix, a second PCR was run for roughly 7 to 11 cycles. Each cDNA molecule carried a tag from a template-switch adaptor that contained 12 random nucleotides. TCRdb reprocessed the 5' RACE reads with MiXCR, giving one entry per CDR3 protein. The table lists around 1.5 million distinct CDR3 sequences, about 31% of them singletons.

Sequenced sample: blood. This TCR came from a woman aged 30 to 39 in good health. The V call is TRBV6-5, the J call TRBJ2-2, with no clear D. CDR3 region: CASSDRNTGELFF. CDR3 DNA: TGTGCCAGCAGTGACCGGAACACCGGGGAGCTGTTTTTT.